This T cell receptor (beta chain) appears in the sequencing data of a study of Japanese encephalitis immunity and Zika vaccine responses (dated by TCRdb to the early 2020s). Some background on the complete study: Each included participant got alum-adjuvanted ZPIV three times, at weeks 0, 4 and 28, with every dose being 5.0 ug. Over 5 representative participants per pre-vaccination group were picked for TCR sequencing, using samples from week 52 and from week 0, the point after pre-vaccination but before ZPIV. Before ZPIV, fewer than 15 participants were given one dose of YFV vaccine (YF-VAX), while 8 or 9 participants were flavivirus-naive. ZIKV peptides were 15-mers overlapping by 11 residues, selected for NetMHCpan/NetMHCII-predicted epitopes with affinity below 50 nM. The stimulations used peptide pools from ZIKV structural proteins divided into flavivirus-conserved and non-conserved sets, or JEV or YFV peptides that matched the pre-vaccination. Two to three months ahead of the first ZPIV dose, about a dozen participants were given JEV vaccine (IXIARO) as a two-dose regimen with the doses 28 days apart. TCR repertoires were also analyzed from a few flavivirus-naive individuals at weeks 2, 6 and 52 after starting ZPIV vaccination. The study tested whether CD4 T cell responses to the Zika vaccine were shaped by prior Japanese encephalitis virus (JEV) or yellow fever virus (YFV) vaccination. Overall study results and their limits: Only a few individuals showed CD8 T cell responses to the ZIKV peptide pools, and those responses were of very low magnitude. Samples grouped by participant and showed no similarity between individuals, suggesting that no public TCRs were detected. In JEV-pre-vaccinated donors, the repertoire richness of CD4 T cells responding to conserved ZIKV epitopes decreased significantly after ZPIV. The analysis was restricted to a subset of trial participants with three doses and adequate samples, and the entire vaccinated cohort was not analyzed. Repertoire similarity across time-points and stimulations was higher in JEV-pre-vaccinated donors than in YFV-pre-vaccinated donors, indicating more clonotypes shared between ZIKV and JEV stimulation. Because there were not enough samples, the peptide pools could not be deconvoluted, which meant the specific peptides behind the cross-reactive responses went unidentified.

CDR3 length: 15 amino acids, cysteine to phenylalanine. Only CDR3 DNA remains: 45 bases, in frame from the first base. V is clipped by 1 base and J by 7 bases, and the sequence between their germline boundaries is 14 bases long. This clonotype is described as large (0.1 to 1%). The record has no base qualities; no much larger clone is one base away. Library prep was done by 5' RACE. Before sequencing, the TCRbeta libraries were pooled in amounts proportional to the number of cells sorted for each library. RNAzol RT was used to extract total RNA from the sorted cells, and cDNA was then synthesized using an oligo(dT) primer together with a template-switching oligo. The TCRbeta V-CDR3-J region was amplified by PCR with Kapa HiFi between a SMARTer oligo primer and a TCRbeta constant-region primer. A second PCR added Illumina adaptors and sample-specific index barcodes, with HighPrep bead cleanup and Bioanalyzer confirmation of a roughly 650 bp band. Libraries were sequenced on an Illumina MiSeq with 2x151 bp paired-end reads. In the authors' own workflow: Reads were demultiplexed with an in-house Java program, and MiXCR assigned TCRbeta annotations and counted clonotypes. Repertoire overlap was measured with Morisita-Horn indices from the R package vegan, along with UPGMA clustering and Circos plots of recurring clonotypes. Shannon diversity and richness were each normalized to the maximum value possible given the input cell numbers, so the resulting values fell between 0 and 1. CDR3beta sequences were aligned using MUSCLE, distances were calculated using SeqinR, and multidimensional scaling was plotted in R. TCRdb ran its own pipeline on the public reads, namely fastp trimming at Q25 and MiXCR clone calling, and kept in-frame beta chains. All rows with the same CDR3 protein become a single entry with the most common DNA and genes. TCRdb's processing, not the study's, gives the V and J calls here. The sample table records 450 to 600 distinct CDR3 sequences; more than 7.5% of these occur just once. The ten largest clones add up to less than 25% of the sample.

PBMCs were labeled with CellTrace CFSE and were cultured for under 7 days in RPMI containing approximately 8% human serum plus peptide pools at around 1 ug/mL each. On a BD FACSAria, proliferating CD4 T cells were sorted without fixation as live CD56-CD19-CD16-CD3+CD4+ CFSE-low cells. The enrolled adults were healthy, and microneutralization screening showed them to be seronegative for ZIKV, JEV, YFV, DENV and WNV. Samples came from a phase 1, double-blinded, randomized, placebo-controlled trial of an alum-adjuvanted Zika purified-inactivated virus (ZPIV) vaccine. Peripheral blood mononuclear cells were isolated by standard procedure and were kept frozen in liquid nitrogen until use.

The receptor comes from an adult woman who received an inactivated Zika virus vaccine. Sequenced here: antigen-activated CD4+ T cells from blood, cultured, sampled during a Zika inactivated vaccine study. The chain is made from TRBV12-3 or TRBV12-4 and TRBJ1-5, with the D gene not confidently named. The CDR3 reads CASSLGVGIGQPQHF. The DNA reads TGTGCCAGCAGTTTAGGGGTAGGGATCGGACAGCCCCAGCATTTT.